This T cell receptor (beta chain) was sequenced in a study of identical twins. This clonotype was counted ten times or more. TCRdb re-called the 5' RACE reads through MiXCR, storing one row per CDR3 protein. The top ten clones hold over 2.5% of a sample with hundreds of thousands of distinct CDR3 sequences, 20% to 25% of them seen once. The same data also went into a second study, on T cells expressing NK-cell markers. That work states: CD3+CD56+NKG2C+, CD3+CD56+NKG2C- and CD3+CD56-NKG2C+ T cells, once sorted, supplied the TCR beta repertoires. Of eight sequenced donors, seven were HCMV-seropositive and one HCMV-seronegative. Questions lingered over whether expanded NKG2C+ T cell clones were HCMV-specific.

The sequenced sample consisted of CD4+ T cells sorted from blood. This TCR was sampled from a woman between 18 and 30 years old in good health.

The CDR3 region has the DNA TGTGCCAGCAGTGTCAACAGGGGAACGAATTCACCCCTCCACTTT. As protein: CASSVNRGTNSPLHF. The chain carries TRBV12-3 or TRBV12-4 and TRBJ1-6; 7 positions match TRBD1. J gave up 7 bases and V 5 bases, and 8 bases lay outside the gene matches. The CDR3 is made up of 15 amino acids.